The TCR beta chain described here comes from a study of T cell repertoires in cytomegalovirus infection. In the study overall: CMV infection and matching HLA type were both indicated by public TCR beta signatures.

Germline V CDR1 and CDR2: SGHVS, FQNEAQ. The V segment lost 4 bases and the J segment 6 bases; nucleotides outside the gene matches: 8. CDR3 length equals 15 residues. Concerning this clonotype: The antigen is unknown.

Broader study findings: CMV-specific TCR beta clonotypes restricted by HLA-C were the ones dominating the ex vivo response. The cumulative frequency of public TCR beta families identified carriers of CMV plus the relevant HLA.

TCRdb analysed the reads with MiXCR anew, one entry per CDR3 protein. The table shows approximately 910,000 distinct CDR3 sequences, with 30% to 40% occurring only once. The sample consisted of cultured CD8+ T cells from PBMCs, taken from culture after CMV antigen stimulation. The chain employs TRBV7-8 and TRBJ2-1; 8 nucleotides align to TRBD2. This receptor was obtained from a human donor in good health (CMV status not recorded). Some clones in this sample may be carry-over from other donors' samples. In nucleotides, the CDR3 is TGTGCCAGCAGCTCAGAAAGCGGGGGAGTCAATGAGCAGTTCTTC. Translated, it gives CASSSESGGVNEQFF.